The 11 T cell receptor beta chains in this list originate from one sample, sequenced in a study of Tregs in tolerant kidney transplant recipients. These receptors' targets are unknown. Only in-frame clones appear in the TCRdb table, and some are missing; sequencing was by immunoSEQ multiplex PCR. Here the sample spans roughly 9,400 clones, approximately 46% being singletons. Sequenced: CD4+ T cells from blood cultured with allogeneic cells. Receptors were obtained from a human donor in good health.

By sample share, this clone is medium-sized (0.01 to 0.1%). CDR3 in amino acids: CASSFSVRGTDTQYF. The DNA of the CDR3 is TGTGCCAGCAGCTTTTCAGTCAGAGGCACAGATACGCAGTATTTT. The chain couples TRBV7-2 to TRBJ2-3; no clear D. V dropped 3 bases and J dropped 1 base, with 11 bases sitting between them. The CDR3 has 15 amino acids. Per germline, CDR1 SGHTA and CDR2 FQGNSA.

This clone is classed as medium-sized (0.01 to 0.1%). This CDR3 reads CASSLDGSLGTIYF. CDR3 DNA sequence: TGTGCCAGCAGCTTAGACGGGTCTCTGGGCACCATATATTTT. This chain uses TRBV11-3 with TRBJ1-3; D gene ambiguous. Per germline, CDR1 SGHNT and CDR2 YENEEA. The CDR3 is 14 amino acids. V lost 0 bases to trimming and J lost 9 bases, with 12 bases between them.

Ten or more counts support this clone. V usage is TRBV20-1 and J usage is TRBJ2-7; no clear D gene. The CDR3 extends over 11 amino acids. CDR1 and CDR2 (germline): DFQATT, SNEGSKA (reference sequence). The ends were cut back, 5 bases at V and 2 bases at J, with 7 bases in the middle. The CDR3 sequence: CSAGITYEQYF. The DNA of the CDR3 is TGCAGTGCTGGCATAACCTACGAGCAGTACTTC.

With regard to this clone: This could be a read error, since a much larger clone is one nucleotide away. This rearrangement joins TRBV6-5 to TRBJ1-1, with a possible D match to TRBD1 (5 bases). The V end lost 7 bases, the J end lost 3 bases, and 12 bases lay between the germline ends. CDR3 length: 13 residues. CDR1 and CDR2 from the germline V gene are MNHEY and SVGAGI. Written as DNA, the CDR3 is TGTGCCAGCATGAGGGCGGGGGACACTGAAGCTTTCTTT. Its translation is CASMRAGDTEAFF.

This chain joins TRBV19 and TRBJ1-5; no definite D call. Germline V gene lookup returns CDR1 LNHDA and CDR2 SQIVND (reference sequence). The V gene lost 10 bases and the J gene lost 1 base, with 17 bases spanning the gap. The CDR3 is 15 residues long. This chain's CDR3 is CATQLRAVSNQPQHF. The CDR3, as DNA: TGTGCCACTCAACTAAGGGCGGTCAGCAATCAGCCCCAGCATTTT.

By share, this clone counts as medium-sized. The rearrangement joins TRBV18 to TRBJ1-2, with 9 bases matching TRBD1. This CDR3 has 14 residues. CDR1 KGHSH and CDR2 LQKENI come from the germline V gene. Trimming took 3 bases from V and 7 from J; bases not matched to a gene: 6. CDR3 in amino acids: CASSPTQDRGGYTF. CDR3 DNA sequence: TGTGCCAGCTCACCGACGCAGGACAGGGGTGGCTACACCTTC.

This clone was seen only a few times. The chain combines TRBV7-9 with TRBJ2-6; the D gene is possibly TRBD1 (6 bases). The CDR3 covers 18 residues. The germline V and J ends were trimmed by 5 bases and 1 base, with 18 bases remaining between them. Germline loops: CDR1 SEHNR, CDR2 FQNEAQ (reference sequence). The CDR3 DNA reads TGTGCCAGCAGCCCTTCCAGGGGACCAATATCTGGGGCCAACGTCCTGACTTTC. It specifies CASSPSRGPISGANVLTF.

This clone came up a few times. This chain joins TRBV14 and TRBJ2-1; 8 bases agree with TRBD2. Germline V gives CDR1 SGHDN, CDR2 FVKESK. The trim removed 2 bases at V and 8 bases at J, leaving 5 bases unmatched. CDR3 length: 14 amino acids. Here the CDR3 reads CASSQLGTSHEQFF. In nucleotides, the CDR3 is TGTGCCAGCAGCCAATTGGGGACTAGTCATGAGCAGTTCTTC.

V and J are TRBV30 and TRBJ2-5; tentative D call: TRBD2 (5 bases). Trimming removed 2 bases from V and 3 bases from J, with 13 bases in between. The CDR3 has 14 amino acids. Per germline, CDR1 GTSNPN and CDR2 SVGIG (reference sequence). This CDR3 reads CAWSPLSREETQYF. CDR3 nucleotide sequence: TGTGCCTGGAGTCCCCTTTCGAGGGAAGAGACCCAGTACTTC. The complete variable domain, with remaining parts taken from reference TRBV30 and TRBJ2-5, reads SQTIHQWPATLVQPVGSPLSLECTVEGTSNPNLYWYRQAAGRGLQLLFYSVGIGQISSEVPQNLSASRPQDRQFILSSKKLLLSDSGFYLCAWSPLSREETQYFGPGTRLLVL.

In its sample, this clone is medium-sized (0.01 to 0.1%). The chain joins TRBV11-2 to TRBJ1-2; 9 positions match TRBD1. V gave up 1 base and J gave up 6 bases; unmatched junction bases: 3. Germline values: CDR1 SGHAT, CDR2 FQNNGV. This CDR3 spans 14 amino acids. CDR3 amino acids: CASSLAGQGHGYTF. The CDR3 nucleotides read TGTGCCAGCAGCTTAGCTGGACAGGGGCATGGCTACACCTTC.

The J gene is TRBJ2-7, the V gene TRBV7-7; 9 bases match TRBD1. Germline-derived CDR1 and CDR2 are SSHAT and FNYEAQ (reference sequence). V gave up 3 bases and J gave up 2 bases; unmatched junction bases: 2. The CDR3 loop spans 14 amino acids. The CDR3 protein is CASSLTGGAYEQYF. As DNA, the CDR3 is TGTGCCAGCAGCTTGACAGGGGGGGCCTACGAGCAGTACTTC.